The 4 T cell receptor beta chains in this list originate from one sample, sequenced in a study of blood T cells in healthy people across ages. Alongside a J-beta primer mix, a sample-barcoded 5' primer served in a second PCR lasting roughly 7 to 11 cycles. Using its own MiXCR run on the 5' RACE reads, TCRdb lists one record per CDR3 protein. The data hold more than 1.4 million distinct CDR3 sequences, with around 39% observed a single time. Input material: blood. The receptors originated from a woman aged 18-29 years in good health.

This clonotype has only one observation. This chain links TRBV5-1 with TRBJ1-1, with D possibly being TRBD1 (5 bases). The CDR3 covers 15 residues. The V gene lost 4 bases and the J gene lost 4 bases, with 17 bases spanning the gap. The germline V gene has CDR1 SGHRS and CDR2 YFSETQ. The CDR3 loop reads CASSPEMGVGTEAFF. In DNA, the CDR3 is TGCGCCAGCAGCCCCGAGATGGGGGTGGGCACTGAAGCTTTCTTT.

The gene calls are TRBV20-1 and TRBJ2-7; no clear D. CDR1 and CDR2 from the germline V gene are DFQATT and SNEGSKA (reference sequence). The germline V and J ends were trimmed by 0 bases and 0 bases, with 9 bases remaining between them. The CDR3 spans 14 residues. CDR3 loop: CSAREPGISYEQYF. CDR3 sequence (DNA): TGCAGTGCTAGAGAGCCAGGAATCTCCTACGAGCAGTACTTC.

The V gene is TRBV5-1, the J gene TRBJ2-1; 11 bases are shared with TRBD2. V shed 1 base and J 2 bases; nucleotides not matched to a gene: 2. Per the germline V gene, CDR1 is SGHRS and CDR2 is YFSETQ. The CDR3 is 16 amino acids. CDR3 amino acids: CASSLTSGSTYNEQFF. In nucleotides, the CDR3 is TGCGCCAGCAGCTTGACTAGCGGGAGCACCTACAATGAGCAGTTCTTC.

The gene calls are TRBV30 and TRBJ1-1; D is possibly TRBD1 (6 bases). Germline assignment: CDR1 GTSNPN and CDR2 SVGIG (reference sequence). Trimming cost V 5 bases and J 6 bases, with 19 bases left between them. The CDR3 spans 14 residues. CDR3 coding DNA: TGTGCCTGGGGGATGTTGCGGGGGCCTTCTGAAGCTTTCTTT. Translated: CAWGMLRGPSEAFF.